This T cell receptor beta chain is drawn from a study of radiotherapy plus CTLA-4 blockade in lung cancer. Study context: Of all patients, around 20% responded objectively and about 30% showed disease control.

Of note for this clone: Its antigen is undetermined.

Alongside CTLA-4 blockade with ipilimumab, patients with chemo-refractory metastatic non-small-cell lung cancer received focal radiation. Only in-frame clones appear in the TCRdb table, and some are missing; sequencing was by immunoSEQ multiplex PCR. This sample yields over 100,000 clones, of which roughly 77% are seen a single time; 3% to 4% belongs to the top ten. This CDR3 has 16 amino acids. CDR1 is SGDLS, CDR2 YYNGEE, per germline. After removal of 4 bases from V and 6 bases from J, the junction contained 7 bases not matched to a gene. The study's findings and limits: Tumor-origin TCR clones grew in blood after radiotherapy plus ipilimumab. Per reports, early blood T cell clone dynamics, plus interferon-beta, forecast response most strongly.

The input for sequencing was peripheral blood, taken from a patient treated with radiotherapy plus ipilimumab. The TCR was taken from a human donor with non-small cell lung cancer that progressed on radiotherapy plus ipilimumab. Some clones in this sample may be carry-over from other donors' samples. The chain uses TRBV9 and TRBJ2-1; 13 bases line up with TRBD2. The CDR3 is CASSLTSGGWSNEQFF. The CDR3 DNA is TGTGCCAGCAGCTTGACTAGCGGGGGGTGGAGCAATGAGCAGTTCTTC.